This T cell receptor (beta chain) was sequenced in a study of T cell responses to AZD1222 COVID-19 vaccine. Libraries were prepared by immunoSEQ multiplex PCR; TCRdb keeps only in-frame clonotypes and omits some of them. The data hold 110,000 to 150,000 clones, with 80% to 90% observed a single time. This CDR3 region has 14 residues. The clonotype originates from an adult in good health. This sample comprised peripheral blood, obtained on day 0 of AZD1222 vaccination. The genes are TRBV1 and TRBJ1-2; TRBD1 was called by the table and not checked on the DNA. TRBV1 is noted as a pseudogene. CDR3 region: CTSSQDHRNYGYTF. The CDR3 coding sequence is TGCACCAGCAGCCAAGACCACAGAAACTATGGCTACACCTTC.